This T cell receptor (beta chain) is from a study of T-cell memory formation after mild COVID-19 (dated by TCRdb to the early 2020s). For the wider study: TCR sequence clusters from the two donors were largely donor specific. In a couple of donors, T-cell clones that expanded and contracted after mild COVID-19 were tracked by sequencing TCRalpha and TCRbeta repertoires over time. The cohort was made up of two young adult volunteers, one female and one male, who were previously healthy. The paper's findings and limits, for the study overall: Clones contracting from day 15 to 85 had balanced CD4/CD8 phenotypes, while a second wave expanding from day 15 to 37 was biased towards CD4+. The study included only a couple of mild cases, and larger cohorts that include severe cases with pre-infection samples were judged to be necessary. Contracting CD4+ clones appeared mostly in the CM and EM memory subsets, whereas CD8+ clones were enriched in EMRA. Some responding clones were detected in pre-infection memory, suggesting pre-existing cross-reactive memory T cells joined the SARS-CoV-2 response. The second-wave clones that peaked on day 37 were not confirmed to be SARS-CoV-2 specific.

Ficoll-Paque density gradient centrifugation was the method used to isolate PBMCs. This clonotype has more than one count but fewer than ten. The antigen it binds to is not known. No clone much larger than this one lies a single base away; base qualities are absent. CDR1 and CDR2 are drawn from the germline V gene (reference sequence): SEHNR, FQNEAQ. The junction carries 9 bases between V and J, which are trimmed by 5 bases and 8 bases respectively. From the cysteine through the phenylalanine, the CDR3 covers 11 amino acids. The only DNA kept is the CDR3, 33 bases in frame from the first base. The data were produced on an Illumina NovaSeq 6000. cDNA libraries for TCRalpha and TCRbeta were prepared by 5'RACE using constant-segment primers, with sample barcodes and unique molecular identifiers added. RNA was extracted from every sample with Trizol reagent. Amplification of the libraries took two PCR steps, and the second step added a second sample barcode plus Illumina TruSeq adapters. Libraries were sequenced on an Illumina NovaSeq with 2 x 150 bp paired-end reads. The source study handled its data this way. The reads were demultiplexed and collapsed into UMI-guided consensus sequences using migec v1.2.7. Using mixcr v2.1.11, UMI consensuses were aligned to TRA and TRB V and J templates and then assembled into clonotypes. A clonotype was counted as expanded or contracted only if both edgeR and NoisET called the change significant, with noise models trained on biological replicates. edgeR calls used a false discovery rate-adjusted p below 0.01 and a log2 fold-change threshold of 1. PCA with hierarchical clustering of max-normalized trajectories of the 1000 most abundant clonotypes was used as exploratory dynamics analysis. Separately sequenced CD4+ and CD8+ repertoires were used to assign a CD4 or CD8 phenotype to each responding clone. The public reads were reprocessed in TCRdb via fastp at Q25 and MiXCR, keeping in-frame beta chains. CDR3 protein duplicates are merged, each entry listing the most common genes and DNA. TCRdb, not the original authors, processed these V and J calls. The sample yields tens of thousands of distinct CDR3 sequences; about 15% were counted once. The top ten clonotypes cover approximately 40% of the sample.

Rearrangement joined TRBV7-9 to TRBJ1-2; tentative D gene TRBD1, with 5 bases matching. The sequencing input was PBMCs or a T cell subset sorted from them (not recorded which). This TCR derives from a man aged 18 to 35 who had mild COVID-19 (a few samples of this study predate the infection). The sample titles of this study are shuffled in the database, so cell type and time point are left out; the donor was told from shared clones. The base sequence is TGTGCCAGCAGCGGGGACCGGGGCTACACCTTC. It specifies CASSGDRGYTF.